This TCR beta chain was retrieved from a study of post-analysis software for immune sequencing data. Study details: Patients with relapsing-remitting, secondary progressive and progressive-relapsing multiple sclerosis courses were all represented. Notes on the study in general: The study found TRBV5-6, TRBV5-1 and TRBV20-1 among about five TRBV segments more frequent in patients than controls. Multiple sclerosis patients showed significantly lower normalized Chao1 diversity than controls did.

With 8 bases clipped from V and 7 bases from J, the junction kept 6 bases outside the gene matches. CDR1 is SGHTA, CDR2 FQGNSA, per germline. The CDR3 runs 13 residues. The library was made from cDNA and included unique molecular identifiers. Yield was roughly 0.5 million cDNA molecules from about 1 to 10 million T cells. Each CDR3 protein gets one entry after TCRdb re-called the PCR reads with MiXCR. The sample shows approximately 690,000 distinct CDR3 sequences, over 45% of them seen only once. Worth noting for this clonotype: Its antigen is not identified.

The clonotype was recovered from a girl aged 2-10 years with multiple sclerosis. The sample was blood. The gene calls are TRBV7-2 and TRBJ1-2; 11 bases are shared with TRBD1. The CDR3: CASGGQGAGGYTF. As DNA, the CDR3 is TGTGCCAGCGGAGGACAGGGGGCGGGTGGCTACACCTTC.